This entry lists 17 T cell receptor beta chains sequenced from one sample in a study of CXCR3-negative and CXCR3-positive naive CD8 T cells. cDNA libraries for TRB were generated by 5' RACE incorporating UMI labels. TCRdb re-called the 5' RACE reads; one entry per CDR3 protein, DNA not given. The sample table includes about 9,600 distinct CDR3 sequences. The sample was naive CXCR3- CD8+ T cells from blood. As for subset: CD45RO-CCR7+CD27+CD95- naive CD8+ T cells lacking CXCR3 (TNR3-). Receptor source: a human donor in good health. Some clones in this sample may be carry-over from other donors' samples.

The CDR3 is CASSLFRGEAEAFF. The chain couples TRBV11-1 to TRBJ1-1. CDR1 is SGHAT and CDR2 is FQDESV in the germline V gene (reference sequence). This CDR3 region has 14 residues.

The gene calls are TRBV29-1 and TRBJ2-1. This CDR3 has 13 amino acids. Germline V gene lookup returns CDR1 SQVTM and CDR2 ANQGSEA. CDR3 residues: CSVWATKGNEQFF.

This clonotype is deemed medium-sized by its frequency. The chain carries TRBV7-9 and TRBJ2-3; TCRdb gives TRBD1 as the D gene, but with no DNA this cannot be confirmed. CDR1 and CDR2 (germline): SEHNR, FQNEAQ (reference sequence). This CDR3 has 16 residues. CDR3 loop: CASSEQHRGLTDTQYF.

The J gene is TRBJ2-1, the V gene TRBV19. Germline V lookup: CDR1 LNHDA, CDR2 SQIVND (reference sequence). The CDR3 contains 16 residues. The chain's CDR3 is CASSIHGGSSYNEQFF.

This clonotype is classed as medium-sized (0.01 to 0.1%) by frequency. The V call is TRBV29-1, the J call TRBJ2-7; the D call from TCRdb, TRBD2, cannot be confirmed without DNA. The germline V gene has CDR1 SQVTM and CDR2 ANQGSEA. The CDR3 length is 13 residues. CDR3 in amino acids: CSALRRGSYEQYF.

This CDR3 is CSAPRGRSSYNEQFF. The V gene is TRBV20-1, the J gene TRBJ2-1; absent DNA, TCRdb's TRBD1 call cannot be checked. The CDR3 extends over 15 amino acids. Germline CDR1 DFQATT, CDR2 SNEGSKA (reference sequence).

This clonotype is classed as medium-sized (0.01 to 0.1%) by frequency. CDR3 loop: CASSFGGEGNEQFF. The V and J genes are TRBV6-5 and TRBJ2-1; checking the TCRdb D call of TRBD2 is not possible without DNA. Looked up from germline, CDR1 is MNHEY and CDR2 is SVGAGI. The CDR3 covers 14 residues.

This chain links TRBV2 with TRBJ2-5; the D call of TRBD1 rests on TCRdb alone, since no DNA is present to check it. Germline CDR1 SNHLY, CDR2 FYNNEI. The CDR3 length is 13 residues. The CDR3 sequence is CASSDGIQETQYF.

This clonotype is medium-sized by frequency. The chain uses TRBV7-9 and TRBJ2-7; TCRdb's D gene call, TRBD2, goes unchecked for lack of DNA. This CDR3 is built from 14 residues. Germline values: CDR1 SEHNR, CDR2 FQNEAQ (reference sequence). The CDR3 sequence is CASSPTSGSYEQYF.

Considering frequency, this clonotype is medium-sized. The chain links TRBV9 to TRBJ2-5; TCRdb names TRBD1, which stays unverified in the absence of DNA. Germline-derived CDR1 and CDR2 are SGDLS and YYNGEE. CDR3 length equals 16 residues. This chain's CDR3 is CASSSRQQAPEETQYF.

This chain links TRBV11-2 with TRBJ2-1; lacking DNA, the TRBD2 call made by TCRdb goes unchecked. The germline V gene encodes CDR1 SGHAT and CDR2 FQNNGV. The CDR3 has 17 amino acids. The CDR3: CASSPGTSGISYNEQFF.

This clonotype shows up as medium-sized by frequency. This chain connects TRBV5-1 to TRBJ2-7. Germline loops: CDR1 SGHRS, CDR2 YFSETQ. The CDR3 consists of 11 residues. The CDR3 is CASSLGGEQYF.

This clonotype is classed as medium-sized (0.01 to 0.1%) by frequency. The rearrangement joins TRBV29-1 to TRBJ1-1. Germline V gene sequence: CDR1 SQVTM, CDR2 ANQGSEA. This CDR3 is built from 15 residues. CDR3: CSVGPDSAMNTEAFF.

This chain connects TRBV29-1 to TRBJ1-2. The CDR3 has 15 amino acids. CDR1 is SQVTM, CDR2 ANQGSEA, per germline. CDR3 in amino acids: CSVDYDLDGMDGYTF.

This clonotype is medium-sized by frequency. The V call is TRBV25-1, the J call TRBJ2-1; the TCRdb D gene call, TRBD1, has no DNA to confirm it. This CDR3 has 12 amino acids. Germline-derived CDR1 and CDR2 are MGHDK and SYGVNS. The CDR3 loop reads CASSVGGVEQFF.

Measured by frequency, this clonotype is medium-sized (0.01 to 0.1%). CDR3 residues: CASSLGGQGYEQYF. The V call is TRBV12-3 or TRBV12-4, the J call TRBJ2-7; the D gene TCRdb calls, TRBD1, cannot be checked with no DNA. The CDR3 loop spans 14 amino acids.

This clonotype ranks as medium-sized (0.01 to 0.1%) in terms of frequency. The rearrangement links TRBV29-1 to TRBJ2-5; without DNA, the TCRdb call of TRBD2 cannot be checked. The CDR3 loop spans 16 amino acids. Germline CDR1 is SQVTM and CDR2 is ANQGSEA. The CDR3 sequence is CSVVPEAGEVQETQYF.